This is a list of T cell receptor beta chains from one sample in a study of cytomegalovirus exposure and HLA in healthy donors. Data came from immunoSEQ multiplex PCR; TCRdb stores just in-frame clones and leaves some out. The repertoire consists of 100,000 to 150,000 clones, with 65% to 75% occurring once and the leading ten covering 4%. The specimen sequenced was PBMCs. The source is a middle-aged man in good health and CMV-seropositive. Both conserved end residues are trimmed from each CDR3. The order of the fields is V gene, D gene, CDR3 protein. The D gene is left open where the match is weak.

V gene: TRBV30
D gene: TRBD1
CDR3 protein: AWSPGTGNYNEQF

V gene: TRBV7-2
D gene: .
CDR3 protein: ASRWGGGNEQF

V gene: TRBV27
D gene: TRBD1
CDR3 protein: ASSLSGVGGGYT

V gene: TRBV23-1
D gene: TRBD1
CDR3 protein: ASAPRLGRGDQPQH

V gene: TRBV10-3
D gene: TRBD1
CDR3 protein: AISDPGQGAGKNIQY

V gene: TRBV27
D gene: TRBD2
CDR3 protein: ASSTRLAGVTDTQY

V gene: TRBV5-4
D gene: TRBD2
CDR3 protein: ASSPERLAGGGREQF

V gene: TRBV4-3
D gene: .
CDR3 protein: ASSQVYRQAEQPQH

V gene: TRBV11-3
D gene: .
CDR3 protein: ASSLLGGSEAF

V gene: TRBV7-2
D gene: TRBD2
CDR3 protein: ASSFLAVYNEQF

V gene: TRBV6-1
D gene: TRBD1
CDR3 protein: ASSGRDSFLEEQY

V gene: TRBV6-5
D gene: TRBD1
CDR3 protein: ASSPGQGQETQY

V gene: TRBV2
D gene: .
CDR3 protein: ASSELVSGAPLH

V gene: TRBV28
D gene: TRBD2
CDR3 protein: ASRPPGLVMTGELF

V gene: TRBV6-1
D gene: .
CDR3 protein: ASSEHRASSNQPQH

V gene: TRBV7-7
D gene: TRBD2
CDR3 protein: ASSRGLAGGLETQY

V gene: TRBV19
D gene: .
CDR3 protein: ASTGVGGSLYGYT

V gene: TRBV27
D gene: TRBD2
CDR3 protein: ASSFSGGQGNEQF

V gene: TRBV5-6
D gene: .
CDR3 protein: ASSTGRPDTIY

V gene: TRBV5-8
D gene: TRBD1
CDR3 protein: ASSIGQANYGYT

V gene: TRBV6-1
D gene: .
CDR3 protein: ASSLQGYEQY

V gene: TRBV5-4
D gene: TRBD1
CDR3 protein: ASSLEGATEAF

V gene: TRBV27
D gene: TRBD1
CDR3 protein: ASSFLGQGRLDYGYT

V gene: TRBV7-2
D gene: .
CDR3 protein: ASSLDGQGAGGYT

V gene: TRBV10-3
D gene: .
CDR3 protein: AISGRGDEQF

V gene: TRBV29-1
D gene: .
CDR3 protein: SVEDRTDYGYT

V gene: TRBV6-5
D gene: .
CDR3 protein: ASSGRRGSMEQY

V gene: TRBV5-3
D gene: TRBD1
CDR3 protein: ARIRVQGEAYT

V gene: TRBV6-5
D gene: .
CDR3 protein: ASSGKVGNTIY

V gene: TRBV29-1
D gene: TRBD2
CDR3 protein: SVLGLAGANEQF

V gene: TRBV6-1
D gene: .
CDR3 protein: ASSEVPGASSGANVLT

V gene: TRBV7-2
D gene: .
CDR3 protein: ATVGGMRETQY